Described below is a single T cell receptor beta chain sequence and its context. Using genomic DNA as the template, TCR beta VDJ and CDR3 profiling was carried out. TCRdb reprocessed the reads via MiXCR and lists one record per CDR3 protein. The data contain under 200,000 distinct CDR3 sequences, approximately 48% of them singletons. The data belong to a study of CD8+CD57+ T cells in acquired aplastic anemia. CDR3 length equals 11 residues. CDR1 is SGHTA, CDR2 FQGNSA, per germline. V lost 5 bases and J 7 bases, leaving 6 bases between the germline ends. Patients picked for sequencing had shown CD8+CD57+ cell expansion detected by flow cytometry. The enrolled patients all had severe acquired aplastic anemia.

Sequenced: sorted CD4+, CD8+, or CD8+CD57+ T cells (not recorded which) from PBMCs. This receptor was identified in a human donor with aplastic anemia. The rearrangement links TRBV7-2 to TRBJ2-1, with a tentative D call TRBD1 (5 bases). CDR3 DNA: TGTGCCAGCAGCCAGGGTAATGAGCAGTTCTTC. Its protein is CASSQGNEQFF.